What follows is one TCR beta chain and its context. This CDR3 is 16 amino acids long. CDR1 is SGDLS, CDR2 YYNGEE, per germline. The junction had 8 bases not matched to a gene; V was cut back by 6 bases and J by 0 bases. The sample is drawn from a study of blood T cell repertoires in COVID-19. Across the study: The United States, Italy and Spain were the sources of the acute and convalescent COVID-19 samples. T cells, B-cell-depleted T cells, or PBMCs supplied cDNA or gDNA.

Per the authors' pipeline: Scientists estimated how many nucleated cells there were by amplifying reference gene primers. Sequencing was performed with immunoSEQ multiplex PCR; in TCRdb, only in-frame clones are kept and a portion is missing. D and trimming were read from the DNA, whereas the V and J calls and clone size are those reported in that table. The data contain about 350,000 clones, about 90% of them singletons. The genes are TRBV9 and TRBJ2-2; 7 nucleotides line up with TRBD2. Input material: peripheral blood. This receptor was taken from a woman younger than 35 who had recovered from COVID-19. CDR3 in amino acids: CASIREAPTNTGELFF. The CDR3 nucleotides read TGTGCCAGCATTCGGGAGGCCCCAACGAACACCGGGGAGCTGTTTTTT.